The 9 T cell receptor beta chains below were found in one sample sequenced in a study of blood T cells in healthy people across ages. Together with a sample-barcoded 5' primer, a J-beta primer mix was included in a second PCR lasting about 7 to 12 cycles. MiXCR was run by TCRdb on the 5' RACE reads, yielding one entry per CDR3 protein. The sample holds about 650,000 distinct CDR3 sequences, about 30% seen once. The sample comprised blood. These receptors were taken from a woman aged 80 or over in good health.

The chain is built from TRBV20-1 and TRBJ2-5, with D uncertain. CDR1 is DFQATT, CDR2 SNEGSKA, per germline (reference sequence). V shed 3 bases and J shed 2 bases, with 22 bases lying between them. CDR3 length: 17 residues. The CDR3 region is CSASDSLLAPIQETQYF. In DNA form, the CDR3 reads TGCAGTGCTAGCGACTCCCTTCTCGCCCCCATACAAGAGACCCAGTACTTC.

This clonotype has at least ten counts. This rearrangement joins TRBV7-8 to TRBJ2-7; 9 bases are a match to TRBD1. Germline CDR1 reads SGHVS; CDR2 reads FQNEAQ. The J segment lost 0 bases and the V segment lost 4 bases, leaving 10 bases of the junction unmatched. The CDR3 sequence is 17 residues long. The CDR3 loop is CASSYRSGTGPSYEQYF. CDR3 coding DNA: TGTGCCAGCAGCTACAGATCCGGGACAGGGCCCTCCTACGAGCAGTACTTC.

This clonotype was seen more than once but under ten times. This sequence joins TRBV18 and TRBJ2-3; TRBD2 might be the D (5 bases). CDR1 is KGHSH, CDR2 LQKENI, per germline. The V gene lost 4 bases and the J gene lost 0 bases, with 14 bases spanning the gap. The CDR3 totals 16 residues. CDR3 residues: CASSLWTSSSTDTQYF. CDR3 nucleotide sequence: TGTGCCAGCTCACTATGGACTTCCTCTAGCACAGATACGCAGTATTTT.

This chain links TRBV20-1 with TRBJ2-5, with D possibly matching TRBD1 (6 bases). The germline CDR1 and CDR2 sequences are DFQATT and SNEGSKA (reference sequence). CDR3 length: 16 amino acids. V lost 3 bases to trimming and J lost 1 base, with 18 bases between them. CDR3 region: CSARWANRVPQETQYF. The CDR3 DNA follows: TGCAGTGCTAGGTGGGCCAACAGGGTCCCCCAAGAGACCCAGTACTTC.

Concerning this clonotype: One end of the junction varies from germline; a read error may be responsible. The chain combines TRBV5-1 with TRBJ1-6; D is possibly TRBD1 (6 bases). Germline CDR1 reads SGHRS; CDR2 reads YFSETQ. CDR3 length: 14 residues. The CDR3 region is CASSPQGYSSPPHF. For the CDR3, the DNA is TGCGCCAGCAGCCCTCAGGGGTATAGTTCACCCCCCCACTTT.

The V and J genes are TRBV7-9 and TRBJ2-7; 7 bases fit TRBD1. Germline CDR1 SEHNR, CDR2 FQNEAQ (reference sequence). The CDR3 runs 14 residues. V was clipped by 4 bases and J by 2 bases; unmatched bases: 5. The CDR3 protein is CASSWDSRAYEQYF. The CDR3 bases are TGTGCCAGCAGCTGGGACAGTCGGGCCTACGAGCAGTACTTC.

The genes are TRBV20-1 and TRBJ1-2; D is ambiguous. The CDR3 covers 12 residues. The V end lost 3 bases, the J end lost 8 bases, and 13 bases lay between the germline ends. CDR1 and CDR2 from the germline V gene are DFQATT and SNEGSKA (reference sequence). This CDR3 reads CSASISSGGYTF. The CDR3 region has the DNA TGCAGTGCTAGTATAAGTTCTGGAGGCTACACCTTC.

This clonotype has a count of ten or more. The chain is built from TRBV3-1 and TRBJ2-7; D is unresolved. The CDR3 totals 15 residues. The germline V and J ends were trimmed by 0 bases and 1 base, with 10 bases remaining between them. The germline gives CDR1 LGHDT, CDR2 YNNKEL (reference sequence). The CDR3 DNA follows: TGTGCCAGCAGCCAAGAACCAGTTTTTTCCTACGAGCAGTACTTC. Its translation is CASSQEPVFSYEQYF.

This chain links TRBV20-1 with TRBJ1-2; 10 positions match TRBD1. V gave up 6 bases and J gave up 4 bases; unmatched junction bases: 14. The CDR3 is made up of 16 amino acids. The V gene's germline CDR1 is DFQATT and CDR2 SNEGSKA (reference sequence). The DNA for the CDR3 is TGCAGTGCGAGGCAGGGACAGGGGCTAAGGGTCTATGGCTACACCTTC. Its protein is CSARQGQGLRVYGYTF.